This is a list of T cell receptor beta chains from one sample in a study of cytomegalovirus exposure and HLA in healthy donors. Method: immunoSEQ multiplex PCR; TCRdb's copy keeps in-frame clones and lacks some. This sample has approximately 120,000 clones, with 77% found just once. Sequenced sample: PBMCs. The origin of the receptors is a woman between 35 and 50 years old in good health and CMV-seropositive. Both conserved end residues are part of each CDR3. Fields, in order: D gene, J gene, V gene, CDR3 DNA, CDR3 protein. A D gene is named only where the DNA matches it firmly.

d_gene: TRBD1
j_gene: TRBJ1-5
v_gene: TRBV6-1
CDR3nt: TGTGCCAGCACCCGAGGGACAGGCCCTGAGGGGCCCCAGCATTTT
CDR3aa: CASTRGTGPEGPQHF

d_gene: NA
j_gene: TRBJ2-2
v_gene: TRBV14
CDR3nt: TGTGCCAGCAGCTCCGGGACACCGAACACCGGGGAGCTGTTTTTT
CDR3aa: CASSSGTPNTGELFF

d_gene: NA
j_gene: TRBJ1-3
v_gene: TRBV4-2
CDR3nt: TGTGCCAGCAGCCAAGGTTCCGGGGCTGGAAACACCATATATTTT
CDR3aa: CASSQGSGAGNTIYF

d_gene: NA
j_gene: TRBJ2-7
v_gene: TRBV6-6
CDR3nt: TGTGCCAGCACCTTGGGGCCGCTCTCCTACGAGCAGTACTTC
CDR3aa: CASTLGPLSYEQYF

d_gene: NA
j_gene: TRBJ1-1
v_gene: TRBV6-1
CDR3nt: TGTGCCAGCATGGGGGCGGACGCTGAAGCTTTCTTT
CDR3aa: CASMGADAEAFF

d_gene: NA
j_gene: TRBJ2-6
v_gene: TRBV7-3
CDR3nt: TGTGCCAGCAGCTTAGGCTCTTCCGGGGCCAACGTCCTGACTTTC
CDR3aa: CASSLGSSGANVLTF

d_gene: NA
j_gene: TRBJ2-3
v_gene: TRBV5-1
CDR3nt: TGCGCCAGCAGTCCGGAGCGGACTATTCCCGGCACAGATACGCAGTATTTT
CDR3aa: CASSPERTIPGTDTQYF

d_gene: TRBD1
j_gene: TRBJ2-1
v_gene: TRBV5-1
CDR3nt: TGCGCCAGCAGCGCCGGGACAGGATACAATGAGCAGTTCTTC
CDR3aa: CASSAGTGYNEQFF

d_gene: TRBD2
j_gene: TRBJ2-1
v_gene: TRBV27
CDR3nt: TGTGCCAGCAGCCATTCAGCCGGGACTAGCAAGGCCAATGAGCAGTTCTTC
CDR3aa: CASSHSAGTSKANEQFF

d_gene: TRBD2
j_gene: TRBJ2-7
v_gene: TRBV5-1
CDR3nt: TGCGCCAGCAGCTTGGGACTAGCGGGAGGGTTACGTGACGAGCAGTACTTC
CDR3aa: CASSLGLAGGLRDEQYF

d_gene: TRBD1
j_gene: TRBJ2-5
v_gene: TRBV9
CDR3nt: TGTGCCAGTAGCGTAGGGACAGGGGGCTTCGAGACCCAGTACTTC
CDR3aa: CASSVGTGGFETQYF